This entry is about one T cell receptor beta chain. Antigen: not known. This sample was included in a study of T cell responses to AZD1222 COVID-19 vaccine. Study-wide results and limits: Across the whole spike, CD4 TCRs peaked at regions 160-218 and 743-854. Nearly half of unique spike-specific TCRs reportedly avoided B.1.351 and B.1.1.7 mutated regions. White British ancestry dominated among donors, who included more females, and clonal diversity was possibly underestimated. No repertoire was sampled before or during the peak T cell response, only after it.

Data came from immunoSEQ multiplex PCR; TCRdb stores just in-frame clones and leaves some out. The sample comprises about 28,000 clones, roughly 78% of which are singletons, and 5% to 6.5% rests with the top ten. This CDR3 is built from 12 residues. The J segment lost 5 bases and the V segment lost 4 bases, leaving 1 base of the junction unmatched. Germline V gene sequence: CDR1 LGHDT, CDR2 YNNKEL (reference sequence). Sample: peripheral blood, taken on day 0 of AZD1222 vaccination. The sequence was obtained from an adult in good health. The chain employs TRBV3-1 (or the pseudogene TRBV3-2) and TRBJ2-7; 8 bases are a match to TRBD1. In nucleotides, the CDR3 is TGTGCCAGCAGCCTGACAGGGGACGAGCAGTACTTC. It translates to CASSLTGDEQYF.